These 30 T cell receptor beta chains came from one sample sequenced in a study of Graves' ophthalmopathy and Graves' hyperthyroidism. The sequenced template was RNA, covering the TCR beta CDR3 region. A first-round RT-PCR used HTBI primers, followed by a second-round multiplex PCR. TCRdb ran MiXCR on the multiplex PCR reads and lists one entry per CDR3 protein. The sample carries around 1,000,000 distinct CDR3 sequences, roughly 35% recorded once. The sample was peripheral blood or thyroid tissue (not recorded which). These receptors came from an adult man with Graves' hyperthyroidism.

This clonotype has at least ten counts. The gene calls are TRBV2 and TRBJ2-7, with 9 nucleotides matching TRBD1. V lost 8 bases and J lost 0; bases outside the gene matches: 2. CDR3 length: 13 amino acids. The germline V gene encodes CDR1 SNHLY and CDR2 FYNNEI. The CDR3 region has the DNA TGTGCCAGCCGACAGGGGGACTCCTACGAGCAGTACTTC. Its protein product is CASRQGDSYEQYF.

V usage is TRBV10-3 and J usage is TRBJ2-7; either TRBD1 or TRBD2 may fit D (5 bases each). Germline CDR1 ENHRY, CDR2 SYGVKD. Trimming cost V 10 bases and J 8 bases, with 30 bases left between them. The CDR3 has 16 amino acids. The CDR3 loop reads CASRRRGTGNQPQQYF. The CDR3 DNA reads TGTGCCAGCAGACGCAGAGGGACGGGCAATCAGCCCCAGCAGTACTTC.

This chain connects TRBV25-1 to TRBJ1-2; 9 bases are a match to TRBD1. Trimming cost V 3 bases and J 2 bases; bases outside gene matches: 4. The germline CDR1 and CDR2 sequences are MGHDK and SYGVNS. The CDR3 consists of 15 residues. CDR3 coding DNA: TGTGCCAGCAGTGATCCCGGGACAGGGAACTATGGCTACACCTTC. This encodes CASSDPGTGNYGYTF.

This clonotype was counted ten times or more. This chain connects TRBV15 to TRBJ2-7; D is possibly TRBD1 or TRBD2 (5 bases each). The CDR3 spans 14 residues. The germline CDR1 and CDR2 sequences are LNHNV and YYDKDF (reference sequence). V was shortened by 2 bases and J by 1 base, with 9 bases between the two germline ends. Here the CDR3 DNA reads TGTGCCACCAGCAGACGGGACGGTTCCTACGAGCAGTACTTC. It is translated as CATSRRDGSYEQYF.

This clonotype was recorded a few times. This may be a read error: a much more frequent sequence differs by one nucleotide. The chain uses TRBV2 and TRBJ2-5, with 7 positions matching TRBD2. The CDR3 is 14 residues long. The germline V gene has CDR1 SNHLY and CDR2 FYNNEI. V shed 11 bases and J 2 bases; nucleotides not matched to a gene: 11. The CDR3 region is CAGRLGGSQETQYF. DNA of the CDR3: TGTGCCGGCCGTTTGGGAGGGAGTCAAGAGACCCAGTACTTC. The full variable domain, with the rest looked up from reference TRBV2 and TRBJ2-5, is EPEVTQTPSHQVTQMGQEVILRCVPISNHLYFYWYRQILGQKVEFLVSFYNNEISEKSEIFDDQFSVERPDGSNFTLKIRSTKLEDSAMYFCAGRLGGSQETQYFGPGTRLLVL.

V and J are TRBV10-2 and TRBJ2-5; 10 bases agree with TRBD2. The CDR3 sequence is 13 residues long. Germline V gene lookup returns CDR1 WSHSY and CDR2 SAAADI. Trimming at V came to 4 bases and at J to 7 bases, leaving 3 bases not matched to a gene. The DNA of the CDR3 is TGCGCCAGCAGTGCCGGACTAGCGGCGACCCAGTACTTC. This gives the protein CASSAGLAATQYF.

A few counts support this clonotype. This chain uses TRBV4-3 with TRBJ1-4; D remains unclear. CDR1 LGHNA and CDR2 YSLEER come from the germline V gene. V was trimmed by 1 base and J by 4 bases, leaving 7 bases between them. The CDR3 length is 14 residues. Here the CDR3 reads CASSQGLHNEKLFF. CDR3 bases: TGCGCCAGCAGCCAAGGTCTCCATAATGAAAAACTGTTTTTT.

Ten or more counts support this clonotype. The chain is built from TRBV19 and TRBJ1-1; D call uncertain. V was shortened by 4 bases and J by 5 bases, with 8 bases between the two germline ends. There are 12 residues in the CDR3. Germline V gene data show CDR1 as LNHDA and CDR2 as SQIVND (reference sequence). The CDR3 DNA follows: TGTGCCAGTAGTAACCGGAGGACTGAAGCTTTCTTT. Translating gives CASSNRRTEAFF.

This clonotype has at least ten counts. The chain is built from TRBV19 and TRBJ1-5, with 11 bases aligning to TRBD1. The CDR3 runs 15 residues. Germline CDR1 reads LNHDA; CDR2 reads SQIVND (reference sequence). Trimming removed 5 bases from V and 7 bases from J; junction bases left unmatched: 7. The CDR3 region has the DNA TGTGCCAGTAGTTTTTTGGGACAGGGGGGCCAGCCCCAGCATTTT. It yields the protein CASSFLGQGGQPQHF.

This clonotype came up many times. This sequence joins TRBV19 and TRBJ1-6; D gene ambiguous. This CDR3 has 14 amino acids. Per germline, CDR1 LNHDA and CDR2 SQIVND (reference sequence). Trimming removed 1 base from V and 8 bases from J, with 9 bases in between. The CDR3 is CASSIGGSDSPLHF. The CDR3 coding sequence is TGTGCCAGTAGTATAGGGGGTAGTGATTCACCCCTCCACTTT.

The rearrangement uses TRBV3-1 and TRBJ2-7; maybe TRBD1 (5 bases). The CDR3 loop spans 13 amino acids. Germline V gene lookup returns CDR1 LGHDT and CDR2 YNNKEL (reference sequence). Deletions cut 4 bases from V and 3 bases from J, with 10 bases between. CDR3 region: CASSRLRDYEQYF. DNA of the CDR3: TGTGCCAGCAGCCGCCTCAGGGACTACGAGCAGTACTTC.

About this clonotype itself: Likely a read error: the CDR3 ends without its conserved phenylalanine or tryptophan. No DNA is shown, since the ends of the CDR3 on it are uncertain; the CDR3 is the one TCRdb lists. The chain is built from TRBV11-3 and TRBJ2-6; TRBD1, as called in the table, went unchecked against the DNA. Germline CDR1 is SGHNT and CDR2 is YENEEA. The CDR3 is 12 amino acids long, termini counted. CDR3 loop: CASSLWSSHLTI.

The chain uses TRBV12-3 or TRBV12-4 and TRBJ1-1; TRBD1 might be the D (5 bases). The CDR3 spans 14 residues. Between the trimmed V and J ends, which lost 2 bases and 5 bases, there was a span of 12 bases. CDR3 DNA: TGTGCCAGCAGTTTACTGTCAGGGTTTACTGAAGCTTTCTTT. This translates into CASSLLSGFTEAFF.

This clonotype has more than one count but fewer than ten. At one boundary the junction diverges from the germline segment, which might be a read error. The rearrangement joins TRBV2 to TRBJ1-4; D is unclear. CDR1 and CDR2 (germline): SNHLY, FYNNEI. CDR3 size: 9 residues. This chain's CDR3 is CASSEKQFF. CDR3 sequence (DNA): TGTGCCAGCAGTGAAAAACAGTTTTTT.

The chain joins TRBV29-1 to TRBJ2-5, with D perhaps matching TRBD2 (5 bases). Germline V gives CDR1 SQVTM, CDR2 ANQGSEA. CDR3 length: 14 residues. The V and J ends lost 6 bases and 0 bases respectively, with 14 bases between them. CDR3 sequence (DNA): TGCAGCGTGGCCCCGGACTGGTACCAAGAGACCCAGTACTTC. Protein: CSVAPDWYQETQYF.

This clonotype was seen at least ten times. The chain links TRBV7-6 to TRBJ2-7, with 8 positions matching TRBD1. Trimming cost V 1 base and J 3 bases; bases outside gene matches: 5. CDR3 length: 15 amino acids. The germline V gene encodes CDR1 SGHVS and CDR2 FNYEAQ. The CDR3 DNA follows: TGTGCCAGCAGCTTAGGAGGCAGGGGGCTCTACGAGCAGTACTTC. It is translated as CASSLGGRGLYEQYF.

The sample holds a few counts of this clonotype. V gene TRBV19 combines with J gene TRBJ2-6, with a possible D match to TRBD2 (6 bases). Germline V gives CDR1 LNHDA, CDR2 SQIVND (reference sequence). The CDR3 spans 15 residues. Trimming took 5 bases from V and 3 from J, leaving 11 bases between them. CDR3 DNA sequence: TGTGCCAGTAGTGCGGGGATAAGTGGGGCCAACGTCCTGACTTTC. This sequence encodes CASSAGISGANVLTF.

A note on this clonotype: This could be a read error, since a much larger clone is one nucleotide away. The rearrangement joins TRBV7-9 to TRBJ2-5, with 13 bases that match TRBD2. V lost 8 bases and J lost 1; bases outside the gene matches: 10. Per the germline V gene, CDR1 is SEHNR and CDR2 is FQNEAQ (reference sequence). The CDR3 is 17 amino acids. CDR3 coding DNA: TGTGCCAGCGGCTCTCCGACTAGCGGGGGGCCCCAAGAGACCCAGTACTTC. Translating it yields CASGSPTSGGPQETQYF.

This clonotype showed up many times. The J gene is TRBJ2-5, the V gene TRBV2; 10 nucleotides match TRBD2. Trimming at V came to 8 bases and at J to 5 bases, leaving 8 bases not matched to a gene. CDR3 length equals 14 residues. Germline-derived CDR1 and CDR2 are SNHLY and FYNNEI. The CDR3 sequence: CASFLLAGDETQYF. The CDR3, as DNA: TGTGCCAGCTTCCTTCTAGCGGGAGATGAGACCCAGTACTTC.

This sequence joins TRBV7-8 and TRBJ1-1, with D possibly TRBD1 on 5 matching bases. The CDR3 is made up of 16 amino acids. Germline V lookup: CDR1 SGHVS, CDR2 FQNEAQ. Trimming shortened V by 4 bases and J by 0 bases, and 15 bases separated the two germline ends. This CDR3 is CASSSNGGRVNTEAFF. The DNA for the CDR3 is TGTGCCAGCAGCTCAAACGGGGGACGAGTGAACACTGAAGCTTTCTTT.

This clonotype showed up many times. V and J are TRBV11-2 and TRBJ1-1; 7 bases match TRBD1. Germline loops: CDR1 SGHAT, CDR2 FQNNGV. V dropped 3 bases and J dropped 1; count of bases not matched to a gene: 5. This CDR3 is built from 15 residues. The CDR3 spells CASSLGGQPNTEAFF. The CDR3 DNA is TGTGCCAGCAGCTTGGGGGGACAGCCGAACACTGAAGCTTTCTTT.

The chain links TRBV25-1 to TRBJ1-6; D remains ambiguous. Germline V gene data show CDR1 as MGHDK and CDR2 as SYGVNS. The CDR3 has 10 residues. CDR3 residues: CASLSSPLHF. The CDR3 region has the DNA TGTGCGAGTCTCAGTTCACCCCTCCACTTT.

This clonotype has a count of ten or more. The rearrangement links TRBV7-9 to TRBJ2-5; 9 bases are shared with TRBD1. Unmatched junction bases numbered 5, after V lost 6 bases and J lost 3 bases. CDR1 and CDR2 (germline): SEHNR, FQNEAQ (reference sequence). The CDR3 extends over 14 amino acids. The DNA of the CDR3 is TGTGCCAGCAGTACCTGGACAGGGGAAGAGACCCAGTACTTC. Translated, it gives CASSTWTGEETQYF.

Remarks on this clonotype: A much larger clone differs by one base, so this may be a read error. The chain recombines TRBV7-2 with TRBJ2-2, with 8 positions matching TRBD2. Germline-derived CDR1 and CDR2 are SGHTA and FQGNSA. The CDR3 consists of 14 residues. CDR3 nucleotides: TGTGCCACCCAAATAGCGGGAAACACCGGGGAGCTGGTTTTT. It translates to CATQIAGNTGELVF.

This clonotype was observed at least ten times. The chain combines TRBV20-1 with TRBJ2-7, with TRBD1 matching 9 bases. CDR1 DFQATT and CDR2 SNEGSKA come from the germline V gene (reference sequence). The CDR3 spans 12 residues. DNA of the CDR3: TGCAGCGCCAGGACAGGGGCCTACGAGCAGTACTTC. This codes for CSARTGAYEQYF.

This clonotype occurred many times. This chain links TRBV14 with TRBJ1-1; 7 bases are a match to TRBD1. The CDR3 loop spans 15 amino acids. Looked up from germline, CDR1 is SGHDN and CDR2 is FVKESK. V lost 4 bases and J lost 5; bases outside the gene matches: 10. The CDR3, as DNA: TGTGCCAGCAGCCTAAGGGCAGGGGGTCGAACTGAAGCTTTCTTT. It encodes CASSLRAGGRTEAFF.

The gene calls are TRBV28 and TRBJ2-7, with 8 positions matching TRBD1. Germline V lookup: CDR1 MDHEN, CDR2 SYDVKM. There are 15 residues in the CDR3. V trimming: 5 bases; J trimming: 6 bases; junction bases outside the gene matches: 12. The CDR3 DNA reads as TGTGCCAGCAGTCAACCACGGACAGGGTGGCTCGAGCAGTACTTC. It encodes CASSQPRTGWLEQYF.

This clonotype appeared a few times. V gene TRBV5-1 combines with J gene TRBJ1-1, with D tentatively TRBD1 (5 bases). CDR1 and CDR2 (germline): SGHRS, YFSETQ. The CDR3 is made up of 13 amino acids. Trimming cost V 8 bases and J 1 base, with 12 bases left between them. The CDR3 DNA sequence: TGCGCCAGTGCCAGGGATGAGAACACTGAAGCTTTCTTT. The encoded protein is CASARDENTEAFF.

V is TRBV7-9 and J is TRBJ1-4; D gene uncertain. Germline loops: CDR1 SEHNR, CDR2 FQNEAQ (reference sequence). CDR3 length: 15 residues. Trimming cost V 5 bases and J 7 bases, with 17 bases left between them. CDR3 amino acids: CASSETGGPFEKLFF. In nucleotides, the CDR3 is TGTGCCAGCAGCGAAACGGGAGGCCCTTTTGAAAAACTGTTTTTT.

A remark on this clonotype: Germline is not matched at one junction end, which may reflect a read error. This chain links TRBV24-1 with TRBJ2-7; the match to TRBD1 covers 7 bases. The CDR3 runs 15 residues. Germline V gene lookup returns CDR1 KGHDR and CDR2 SFDVKD. The CDR3 sequence: CASSYAGTDTGEQYF. The DNA of the CDR3 is TGTGCCAGCAGTTACGCCGGGACAGACACCGGCGAGCAGTACTTC.